This TCR beta chain was obtained from a study of blood T cells in healthy people across ages. Overall study results and limits: The long-lived group displayed more naive CD4+ cells, plus higher diversity, than the aged donors did.

V trimming: 5 bases; J trimming: 5 bases; junction bases outside the gene matches: 3. The CDR3 covers 12 residues. This clonotype has at least ten counts. Its antigen is unknown. Through a sample-barcoded 5' primer and a J-beta primer mix, a second PCR was run for roughly 7 to 12 cycles. MiXCR, run by TCRdb on the 5' RACE reads, gives a single entry per CDR3 protein. The sample comprises some 1.5 million distinct CDR3 sequences, approximately 30% of which are singletons, and around 7.7% rests with the top ten. Healthy Caucasians from Russia aged about 6 to 90 served as donors. Samples each had at least 5.5 micrograms of total RNA extracted.

Sequencing input: blood. The receptor was isolated from a woman in her 30s in good health. The chain carries TRBV12-3 or TRBV12-4 and TRBJ2-7; TRBD1 agrees at 7 bases. CDR3 protein: CASSPDRDEQYF. DNA for the CDR3: TGTGCCAGCAGTCCAGACAGGGACGAGCAGTACTTC.